The table lists the clone carrying this TCR beta chain with a count of one. The data stem from a study of neoadjuvant anti-PD-1 for oral cavity cancer. Libraries were prepared by immunoSEQ multiplex PCR; TCRdb keeps only in-frame clonotypes and omits some of them. The repertoire holds more than 13,000 clones, approximately 63% seen once, with 2% to 2.5% in the top ten. This CDR3 is built from 14 residues. With 0 bases removed from V and 1 base from J, the gap between germline ends came to 4 bases. Germline loops: CDR1 SGHRS, CDR2 YFSETQ. This sequence joins TRBV5-1 and TRBJ2-2; no definite D call. This TCR was sampled from a person aged 40 to 85 with oral cavity squamous cell carcinoma. The sequencing here drew on PBMCs, taken before nivolumab (anti-PD-1) treatment. The CDR3 DNA reads as TGCGCCAGCAGCTTGGCCGTGAACACCGGGGAGCTGTTTTTT. It encodes CASSLAVNTGELFF.